Listed here are 17 T cell receptor beta chains from one sample, sequenced in a study of blood T cell repertoires in COVID-19. Produced via immunoSEQ multiplex PCR; TCRdb's table is partial and in-frame only. The sample includes about 150,000 clones, about 90% of them seen just once. The sequencing sample was made of PBMCs or T cells enriched from blood (not recorded which). Receptor source: a woman aged 45-65 years who had recovered from COVID-19.

The chain is built from TRBV12-3 or TRBV12-4 and TRBJ1-2; D is undetermined. V was cut by 2 bases and J by 6 bases, with 7 bases left in between. CDR3 size: 12 residues. The CDR3 here is CASSLSQNGYTF. The CDR3 region has the DNA TGTGCCAGCAGTTTATCCCAAAATGGCTACACCTTC.

This sequence joins TRBV13 and TRBJ2-1, with D tentatively TRBD1 (6 bases). V lost 1 base and J lost 4, with 11 bases in between. From germline, CDR1 is PRHDT and CDR2 FYEKMQ (reference sequence). The CDR3 runs to 15 residues. The CDR3 region has the DNA TGTGCCAGCAGCTTAGTGGGACACGGTTACAATGAGCAGTTCTTC. This gives the protein CASSLVGHGYNEQFF.

The rearrangement uses TRBV7-9 and TRBJ1-2, with TRBD1 identical over 7 bases. The CDR3 runs 13 residues. Trimming took 5 bases from V and 5 from J; bases not matched to a gene: 5. Per germline, CDR1 SEHNR and CDR2 FQNEAQ (reference sequence). In nucleotides, the CDR3 is TGTGCCAGCAGCCTAGGGACAGAATATGGCTACACCTTC. This encodes CASSLGTEYGYTF.

CDR3 residues: CAFGKGEDTQYF. The DNA for the CDR3 is TGTGCCTTCGGGAAGGGGGAAGATACGCAGTATTTT. The rearrangement links TRBV10-3 to TRBJ2-3; D possibly corresponds to TRBD1 (6 bases). The germline V gene encodes CDR1 ENHRY and CDR2 SYGVKD. V dropped 11 bases and J dropped 5 bases, with 14 bases sitting between them. The length of the CDR3 is 12 residues.

This clone was seen only a few times. This rearrangement joins TRBV19 to TRBJ1-3; D may be TRBD1 (5 bases). CDR1 and CDR2 (germline): LNHDA, SQIVND (reference sequence). This CDR3 is 17 amino acids long. V was trimmed by 3 bases and J by 0 bases, leaving 15 bases between them. In DNA form, the CDR3 reads TGTGCCAGTAGTATCGGGGGAGGGGTCCCCTCTGGAAACACCATATATTTT. Amino acids: CASSIGGGVPSGNTIYF.

The rearrangement uses TRBV29-1 and TRBJ1-4; 7 nucleotides agree with TRBD1. Germline CDR1 SQVTM, CDR2 ANQGSEA. The CDR3 sequence is 13 residues long. V gave up 6 bases and J gave up 3 bases; unmatched junction bases: 4. The CDR3 coding sequence is TGCAGCGTCATGACAGGGCCTAATGAAAAACTGTTTTTT. Translation: CSVMTGPNEKLFF.

This clone was seen once. The gene calls are TRBV5-4 and TRBJ1-2; TRBD1 aligns across 9 bases. V gave up 2 bases and J gave up 8 bases; unmatched junction bases: 7. Germline CDR1 is SGHNT and CDR2 is YYREEE (reference sequence). This CDR3 comprises 14 residues. The CDR3 loop is CASSFPGQGNGYTF. CDR3 nucleotides: TGTGCCAGCAGCTTTCCGGGACAGGGTAACGGCTACACCTTC.

The CDR3 DNA reads TGTGCCAGCAGACCCCGGGACAACTCCTACGAGCAGTACTTC. It codes for CASRPRDNSYEQYF. This chain links TRBV2 with TRBJ2-7; possibly TRBD1 for D (6 bases). The CDR3 length is 14 residues. With 6 bases removed from V and 0 bases from J, the gap between germline ends came to 12 bases. From germline, CDR1 is SNHLY and CDR2 FYNNEI.

The CDR3 here is CASNSNTEAFF. Written as DNA, the CDR3 is TGTGCCAGCAACTCGAACACTGAAGCTTTCTTT. The chain joins TRBV28 to TRBJ1-1, with unresolved D. Germline CDR1 reads MDHEN; CDR2 reads SYDVKM. This CDR3 contains 11 residues. Trimming removed 7 bases from V and 1 base from J, with 4 bases in between. Full variable domain (remainder filled in from reference TRBV28 and TRBJ1-1): DVKVTQSSRYLVKRTGEKVFLECVQDMDHENMFWYRQDPGLGLRLIYFSYDVKMKEKGDIPEGYSVSREKKERFSLILESASTNQTSMYLCASNSNTEAFFGQGTRLTVV.

V is TRBV15 and J is TRBJ1-4, with a weak D call TRBD1 (5 bases). The V gene lost 3 bases and the J gene lost 3 bases, with 11 bases spanning the gap. Germline V gene sequence: CDR1 LNHNV, CDR2 YYDKDF (reference sequence). The CDR3 loop spans 15 amino acids. CDR3 nucleotides: TGTGCCACCAGCAGTGGGGGGTCCCCTAATGAAAAACTGTTTTTT. Its translation is CATSSGGSPNEKLFF.

The chain has TRBV5-1 and TRBJ1-1; the D gene is possibly TRBD1 (5 bases). Trimming left V 4 bases short and J 10 bases short, with 20 bases between. The CDR3 contains 14 residues. Germline CDR1 and CDR2: SGHRS and YFSETQ. The CDR3: CASSPGGAGYLAFF. The CDR3 DNA reads as TGCGCCAGCAGCCCGGGAGGGGCTGGGTATTTAGCTTTCTTT.

The V gene is TRBV7-9, the J gene TRBJ1-1, with D possibly TRBD1 on 5 matching bases. Deletions cut 4 bases from V and 6 bases from J, with 18 bases between. This CDR3 has 15 amino acids. Germline-derived CDR1 and CDR2 are SEHNR and FQNEAQ (reference sequence). Here the CDR3 reads CASSSGQGKIAEAFF. The CDR3 DNA follows: TGTGCCAGCAGCTCCGGTCAGGGTAAAATCGCTGAAGCTTTCTTT. Full variable domain (outside the CDR3, taken from reference TRBV7-9 and TRBJ1-1): DTGVSQNPRHKITKRGQNVTFRCDPISEHNRLYWYRQTLGQGPEFLTYFQNEAQLEKSRLLSDRFSAERPKGSFSTLEIQRTEQGDSAMYLCASSSGQGKIAEAFFGQGTRLTVV.

The CDR3 DNA reads as TGTGCCAGCAGTTGGACGCGGGGAGCACAGACCCAGTACTTC. Translating gives CASSWTRGAQTQYF. The chain uses TRBV2 and TRBJ2-5; TRBD2 might be the D (6 bases). V lost 5 bases to trimming and J lost 6 bases, with 16 bases between them. There are 14 residues in the CDR3. Germline CDR1 is SNHLY and CDR2 is FYNNEI.

This chain links TRBV29-1 with TRBJ2-2; 9 nucleotides line up with TRBD2. Trimming at V came to 3 bases and at J to 7 bases, leaving 6 bases not matched to a gene. The germline gives CDR1 SQVTM, CDR2 ANQGSEA. The CDR3 totals 14 residues. DNA of the CDR3: TGCAGCGTTGACATTAGCGGGAGTCACGGGGAGCTGTTTTTT. Protein sequence: CSVDISGSHGELFF.

Turning to this clone: Other DNA sequences of this sample code for an identical CDR3. The chain carries TRBV7-2 and TRBJ1-1, with D possibly being TRBD1 (6 bases). CDR3 length: 14 residues. Trimming removed 1 base at V and 2 bases at J, with 8 bases between. Per the germline V gene, CDR1 is SGHTA and CDR2 is FQGNSA. In nucleotides, the CDR3 is TGTGCCAGCAGCTTAGGGGACATAAACACTGAAGCTTTCTTT. Its protein product is CASSLGDINTEAFF.

This clone was counted a few times. The chain carries TRBV27 and TRBJ2-3; 8 bases agree with TRBD1. CDR1 and CDR2 (germline): MNHEY, SMNVEV (reference sequence). V was pared by 4 bases and J by 6 bases, with 6 bases of the junction left unmatched. This CDR3 has 14 residues. The CDR3 DNA sequence: TGTGCCAGCAGTTCGTTGACAGGGGACGATACGCAGTATTTT. Its protein product is CASSSLTGDDTQYF.

The chain recombines TRBV5-8 with TRBJ2-1; 11 bases match TRBD2. The CDR3 contains 15 residues. Germline values: CDR1 SGHTS, CDR2 YDEGEE. Trimming removed 3 bases from V and 7 bases from J; junction bases left unmatched: 6. CDR3 residues: CASSSGRLAGNEQFF. CDR3 nucleotide sequence: TGTGCCAGCAGCTCGGGGCGACTAGCGGGGAATGAGCAGTTCTTC.